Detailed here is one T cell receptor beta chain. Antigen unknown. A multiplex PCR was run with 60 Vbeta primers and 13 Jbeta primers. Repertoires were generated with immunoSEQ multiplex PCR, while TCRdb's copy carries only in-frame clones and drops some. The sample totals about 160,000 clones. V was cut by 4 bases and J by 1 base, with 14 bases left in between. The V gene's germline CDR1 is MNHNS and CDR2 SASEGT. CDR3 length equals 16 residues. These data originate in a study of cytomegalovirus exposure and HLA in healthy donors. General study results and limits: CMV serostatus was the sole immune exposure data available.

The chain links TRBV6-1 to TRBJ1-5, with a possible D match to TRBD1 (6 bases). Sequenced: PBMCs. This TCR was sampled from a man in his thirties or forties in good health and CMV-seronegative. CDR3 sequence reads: CASSGGGAHSNQPQHF. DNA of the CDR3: TGTGCCAGCAGTGGTGGGGGGGCGCACAGCAATCAGCCCCAGCATTTT.